What follows describes a single T cell receptor (beta chain). A much larger clone differs by one base, so this may be a read error. This sample is part of a study of prognosis after radiotherapy for stage I lung cancer. By two-round multiplex PCR, the TCR beta CDR3 was amplified from genomic DNA. The authors ran first-round PCR with primers specific to each TRBV and TRBJ gene. One entry per CDR3 protein results from TCRdb running MiXCR on the multiplex PCR reads. The sample contains around 59,000 distinct CDR3 sequences, about 30% of which appear only once. Germline lookup yields CDR1 MNHGY and CDR2 SVAAGI. The CDR3 has 17 amino acids.

This clonotype originated in a donor aged 50 or older with non-small cell lung cancer. Specimen: PBMCs, collected before or after stereotactic body radiation therapy (not recorded which). J is TRBJ1-5 and V is TRBV6-9, with a weak D call TRBD1 (5 bases). The CDR3 here is CTSSYSGRDDSNQPQHF. As DNA, the CDR3 is TGTACCAGCAGTTACTCCGGCAGGGACGATAGCAATCAGCCCCAGCATTTT.